Listed below are T cell receptor beta chains from one sample, sequenced in a study of T-cell memory formation after mild COVID-19. In TCRdb, the 5' RACE reads were re-called with MiXCR into one record per CDR3 protein. The sample consists of hundreds of thousands of distinct CDR3 sequences, 15% to 20% of them appearing once. The specimen sequenced was PBMCs or a T cell subset sorted from them (not recorded which). These receptors originate from an adult woman who had mild COVID-19 (a few samples of this study predate the infection). Cell type and time point are not known. Both conserved end residues are part of each CDR3. A D gene is named only where the DNA matches it firmly. Some rows mark clone size as missing; the rest say once, few, many or name a class of expanded clone.

v_call	j_call	d_call	clone_size	cdr3_length	cdr3_nt	cdr3_aa
TRBV24-1	TRBJ1-3	TRBD1	.	15	TGTGCCACCAGTGACCCGGGACAGGGGATCGACACCATATATTTT	CATSDPGQGIDTIYF
TRBV15	TRBJ2-7	.	.	11	TGTGCCACCAGCAGAGGTCCCGAGCAGTACTTC	CATSRGPEQYF
TRBV4-2	TRBJ2-3	.	.	15	TGTGCCAGCAGCCAGTCCTCGGGGGACACAGATACGCAGTATTTT	CASSQSSGDTDTQYF
TRBV20-1	TRBJ2-3	TRBD1	.	13	TGCAGTGCTACGACAGGGTCCCCAGATACGCAGTATTTT	CSATTGSPDTQYF
TRBV5-1	TRBJ2-7	TRBD1	many	14	TGCGCCAGCAGCTTGGGAGACAGGGTCTACGAGCAGTACTTC	CASSLGDRVYEQYF
TRBV2	TRBJ2-7	TRBD1	.	15	TGTGCCAGCAACCAATGGACAGGGGGTAGCTACGAGCAGTACTTC	CASNQWTGGSYEQYF
TRBV20-1	TRBJ1-5	TRBD1	.	17	TGCAGTGCTACCCCGACAGGGTTTCATCTTAGCAATCAGCCCCAGCATTTT	CSATPTGFHLSNQPQHF
TRBV5-1	TRBJ1-3	.	few	15	TGCGCCAGCAGCTCCCTACAGGGTGGAGGAAACACCATATATTTT	CASSSLQGGGNTIYF
TRBV11-2	TRBJ2-2	.	many	14	TGTGCCAGCAGCCGGACAGAGAACACCGGGGAGCTGTTTTTT	CASSRTENTGELFF
TRBV7-2	TRBJ1-2	TRBD1	.	17	TGTGCCAGCAGCTTAGTCAGCACGGTCGGGCAGGGGGGCGGCTACACCTTC	CASSLVSTVGQGGGYTF
TRBV20-1	TRBJ2-5	.	few	11	TGCAGTGCTAATGCTCAAGAGACCCAGTACTTC	CSANAQETQYF
TRBV2	TRBJ2-3	.	.	13	TGTGCCAGCAGTGACGGACGAGACGATACGCAGTATTTT	CASSDGRDDTQYF
TRBV5-6	TRBJ2-7	.	few	15	TGTGCCAGCAGCCCCAGGGCAGGGGACCCCTACGAGCAGTACTTC	CASSPRAGDPYEQYF
TRBV24-1	TRBJ2-1	TRBD2	few	16	TGTGCCACCAGTGATCCCCTAGCGGGACCCTACAATGAGCAGTTCTTC	CATSDPLAGPYNEQFF
TRBV7-2	TRBJ2-1	.	.	14	TGTGCCAGCAGCTTAATGTTAGCTGGCAATGAGCAGTTCTTC	CASSLMLAGNEQFF
TRBV3-1	TRBJ2-2	.	.	17	TGTGCCAGCAGCCAAGGTGTGGGGGGCTGGAACACCGGGGAGCTGTTTTTT	CASSQGVGGWNTGELFF
TRBV7-8	TRBJ1-1	TRBD1	few	16	TGTGCCAGCAGCCCCAGGACAGGGAATAGTGACACTGAAGCTTTCTTT	CASSPRTGNSDTEAFF
TRBV5-1	TRBJ2-7	TRBD2	.	15	TGCGCCAGCAGCTTGGTTCCAGCGGGAGGCCACGAGCAGTACTTC	CASSLVPAGGHEQYF
TRBV5-1	TRBJ2-5	TRBD2	.	17	TGCGCCAGCAGCTCGGGCGGCGCGGGAGAGTATTGGGAGACCCAGTACTTC	CASSSGGAGEYWETQYF
TRBV6-2/TRBV6-3	TRBJ2-3	TRBD2	few	18	TGTGCCAGCAGTTACTCAAGGACTAGCGGGGCCGAGTCAGATACGCAGTATTTT	CASSYSRTSGAESDTQYF
TRBV7-3	TRBJ1-6	.	.	14	TGTGCCAGCAGCAAACAGGGAGGGGGATCACCCCTCCACTTT	CASSKQGGGSPLHF
TRBV4-1	TRBJ1-1	TRBD1	.	15	TGCGCCAGCAGGGGAGAAGACAGGGGAGGAACTGAAGCTTTCTTT	CASRGEDRGGTEAFF
TRBV2	TRBJ1-1	TRBD1	.	15	TGTGCCAGCAGAGAAATGGGACAGCTCCACACTGAAGCTTTCTTT	CASREMGQLHTEAFF
TRBV20-1	TRBJ2-1	.	few	13	TGCAGTGCTAGGAGGGCCAGGAACAATGAGCAGTTCTTC	CSARRARNNEQFF
TRBV24-1	TRBJ2-2	.	.	17	TGTGCCACCAGTGATTTGGTAAGGGCGGGAACGGACGGGGAGCTGTTTTTT	CATSDLVRAGTDGELFF
TRBV4-2	TRBJ2-7	.	.	15	TGTGCCAGCAGCCAAGATCGAGGCCGAACCTACGAGCAGTACTTC	CASSQDRGRTYEQYF
TRBV7-3	TRBJ2-3	TRBD1	.	16	TGTGCCAGCAGCTTACAACCCAGGGGGCTGTCTGATACGCAGTATTTT	CASSLQPRGLSDTQYF
TRBV4-2	TRBJ2-5	.	.	17	TGTGCCAGCAGCCAAGTATTAAGTGCAGGGGCGCAAGAGACCCAGTACTTC	CASSQVLSAGAQETQYF
TRBV20-1	TRBJ2-5	.	few	11	TGCAGTGATCGGTATGGAGAGACCCAGTACTTC	CSDRYGETQYF
TRBV4-1	TRBJ1-6	.	.	13	TGCGCCAGCAGCCAAGATCCCTTTTCACCCCTCCACTTT	CASSQDPFSPLHF
TRBV4-1	TRBJ1-4	.	once	15	TGCGCCAGCAGCCGAGAGACAGGAACTAATGAAAAACTGTTTTTT	CASSRETGTNEKLFF
TRBV6-2/TRBV6-3	TRBJ2-7	TRBD2	.	15	TGTGCCAGCAGCCATACCGGGACAGGGCGACTAGCGGGATTTTTC	CASSHTGTGRLAGFF
TRBV5-1	TRBJ2-4	TRBD2	few	19	TGCGCCAGCAGCCCGAGGACTAGCGGGGGGGCGTTGGCCAAAAACATTCAGTACTTC	CASSPRTSGGALAKNIQYF
TRBV6-1	TRBJ2-2	.	few	14	TGTGCCAGCAGTGGACAGCAGAACACCGGGGAGCTGTTTTTT	CASSGQQNTGELFF
TRBV23-1	TRBJ2-7	.	.	17	TGCGCCAGCAGTCCACTCGGGACGGAGGGGTCGGGTGGAGAGCAGTACTTC	CASSPLGTEGSGGEQYF
TRBV30	TRBJ2-5	TRBD2	.	15	TGTGCCTGGAGTGCGCGGGGGTGGTACCAAGAGACCCAGTACTTC	CAWSARGWYQETQYF
TRBV7-9	TRBJ1-6	.	few	16	TGTGCCAGCAGCTCGACCCACAGGAAACGAAATTCACCCCTCCACTTT	CASSSTHRKRNSPLHF
TRBV7-9	TRBJ2-1	TRBD1	few	15	TGTGCCAGCAGATCTACAGGGGTATACTACAATGAGCAGTTCTTC	CASRSTGVYYNEQFF
TRBV20-1	TRBJ2-4	.	.	12	TGCAGTGTCCACGGGACCAAAAACATTCAGTACTTC	CSVHGTKNIQYF
TRBV29-1	TRBJ2-3	.	many	13	TGCAGCGTTCGAGCGCCTTCCACAGATACGCAGTATTTT	CSVRAPSTDTQYF
TRBV15	TRBJ1-5	.	.	14	TGTGCCACCAGTCGGGCCACAAACCTCCAGCCCCAGCATTTT	CATSRATNLQPQHF
TRBV5-1	TRBJ2-1	.	few	13	TGCGCCAGCAGTGTACAGGGTGGGTATGAGCAGTTCTTC	CASSVQGGYEQFF
TRBV6-6	TRBJ2-4	TRBD2	once	17	TGTGCCAGCAGTCCCCGTTGGGGGGGGATGGCCAAAAACATTCAGTACTTC	CASSPRWGGMAKNIQYF
TRBV7-3	TRBJ2-3	.	.	15	TGTGCCAGCAGTTCATTTGGGGCACTCACAGATACGCAGTATTTT	CASSSFGALTDTQYF
TRBV6-5	TRBJ1-2	.	once	13	TGTGCCAGCCGAAGTGGGGGGCCCTATGGCTACACCTTC	CASRSGGPYGYTF
TRBV7-3	TRBJ2-1	.	.	13	TGTGCCAGCAGCTTAAACCGCCCAAATGAGCAGTTCTTC	CASSLNRPNEQFF
TRBV29-1	TRBJ2-1	.	.	13	TGCAGCGCCCCGTTGCCCCCGTACAATGAGCAGTTCTTC	CSAPLPPYNEQFF
TRBV3-1	TRBJ2-1	TRBD2	.	17	TGTGCCAGCAGCCGCGGGACTAGCGGGACTTCTCTCAATGAGCAGTTCTTC	CASSRGTSGTSLNEQFF
TRBV30	TRBJ1-6	.	few	14	TGTGCCTGGAGTGGGGCAGGACTTAATTCACCCCTCCACTTT	CAWSGAGLNSPLHF
TRBV6-5	TRBJ2-3	TRBD2	.	14	TGTGCCAGCAGAGCGGGGACGGGCCCAGATACGCAGTATTTT	CASRAGTGPDTQYF
TRBV29-1	TRBJ1-2	TRBD1	.	15	TGCAGCGTTGTAGGTCCGGGACAGGGACCCTATGGCTACACCTTC	CSVVGPGQGPYGYTF
TRBV9	TRBJ1-1	.	.	15	TGTGCCAGCAGCGTCGGTCCAGGGCTGGGGACTGAAGCTTTCTTT	CASSVGPGLGTEAFF
TRBV2	TRBJ2-1	.	.	13	TGTGCCAGCAGTGTCGGGCAGTTGAATGAGCAGTTCTTC	CASSVGQLNEQFF
TRBV13	TRBJ2-3	TRBD2	few	17	TGTGCCAGCAGCCTTGTTTTGACTAGCGGGAGGGGAGATACGCAGTATTTT	CASSLVLTSGRGDTQYF
TRBV7-9	TRBJ2-7	.	.	11	TGTGCCAGCAGCCCTGGGGCTAAGGTGTACTTC	CASSPGAKVYF
TRBV9	TRBJ2-7	.	few	13	TGTGCCAGCAGCGTAGCCGAAGGTTTAGAGCAGTACTTC	CASSVAEGLEQYF
TRBV11-2	TRBJ2-3	.	few	14	TGTGCCAGCAGCTTACCTCTACAGGAAGATACGCAGTATTTT	CASSLPLQEDTQYF
TRBV19	TRBJ2-7	.	few	16	TGTGCCAGTAGTATGGGATTGGCACAGTTTCGGTACGAGCAGTACTTC	CASSMGLAQFRYEQYF
TRBV4-1	TRBJ2-2	TRBD2	.	19	TGCGCCAGCAGCCAAAGAACTGGGGTTCTAGCGGGGCCCGCCGTGGGGCTGTTTTTT	CASSQRTGVLAGPAVGLFF
TRBV12-3/TRBV12-4	TRBJ2-5	TRBD2	.	14	TGTGCCAGCAGTCTTATAGCGGGACAAGAGACCCAGTACTTC	CASSLIAGQETQYF